The clone carrying this T cell receptor (beta chain) was detected only a few times. Its antigen is unidentified. The CDR3 runs to 15 residues. Trimming pared 5 bases from V and 4 bases from J, leaving 17 bases between. The sample originates from a study of response to subunit inactivated influenza vaccine. Study observations and caveats: Each seasonal influenza vaccination, the authors suggested, recruits few new T cells.

Each CDR3 protein gets one entry after TCRdb re-called the RT-PCR reads with MiXCR. The table has roughly 500,000 distinct CDR3 sequences, 25% seen once. The sequencing used CD4+ T cells sorted from PBMCs, collected roughly 5 days after vaccination. This chain connects TRBV12-3 or TRBV12-4 to TRBJ1-1; a weak D match, TRBD1 (5 bases). The TCR originated in a man aged 45-65 years who received an inactivated influenza vaccine. The CDR3 spells CASSDASGRGTEAFF. The CDR3 nucleotides read TGTGCCAGCAGTGATGCCTCCGGGAGGGGCACTGAAGCTTTCTTT.